The 22 T cell receptor beta chains given below trace back to one sample, sequenced in a study of blood T cell repertoires in COVID-19. Sequenced by immunoSEQ multiplex PCR; TCRdb stores in-frame clones only, minus some. The table includes around 120,000 clones, around 81% detected once. The specimen was peripheral blood. These receptors all come from a man aged 35 to 55 with active or convalescent COVID-19.

The chain has TRBV27 and TRBJ1-1, with no clear D. The CDR3 has 14 amino acids. Per germline, CDR1 MNHEY and CDR2 SMNVEV (reference sequence). The ends were cut back, 5 bases at V and 4 bases at J, with 14 bases in the middle. In nucleotides, the CDR3 is TGTGCCAGCAGTCGAATCTCCCTAGGCACTGAAGCTTTCTTT. Encoded protein: CASSRISLGTEAFF.

This clone was picked up a small number of times. The chain recombines TRBV7-8 with TRBJ2-1; maybe TRBD1 (7 bases). The CDR3 has 17 amino acids. V lost 1 base, J lost 6 bases, and 19 bases lay in between. Germline values: CDR1 SGHVS, CDR2 FQNEAQ. CDR3 nucleotides: TGTGCCAGCAGCTTAGGTCGGGCGGGACAGAGACCCAATGAGCAGTTCTTC. Translated, it gives CASSLGRAGQRPNEQFF.

This chain links TRBV2 with TRBJ1-5; maybe TRBD1 (5 bases). The CDR3 has 15 amino acids. The germline gives CDR1 SNHLY, CDR2 FYNNEI. V shed 6 bases and J shed 0 bases, with 12 bases lying between them. The CDR3: CASSRDSYSNQPQHF. The CDR3 DNA reads as TGTGCCAGCAGCCGAGACAGCTATAGCAATCAGCCCCAGCATTTT. Full variable domain (remainder filled in from reference TRBV2 and TRBJ1-5): EPEVTQTPSHQVTQMGQEVILRCVPISNHLYFYWYRQILGQKVEFLVSFYNNEISEKSEIFDDQFSVERPDGSNFTLKIRSTKLEDSAMYFCASSRDSYSNQPQHFGDGTRLSIL.

The chain uses TRBV30 and TRBJ2-4; 7 nucleotides agree with TRBD1. V trimming: 4 bases; J trimming: 8 bases; junction bases outside the gene matches: 8. This CDR3 region has 13 residues. Germline V gene sequence: CDR1 GTSNPN, CDR2 SVGIG (reference sequence). The CDR3: CAWTLPGQYIQYF. CDR3 nucleotide sequence: TGTGCCTGGACCCTTCCGGGACAGTACATTCAGTACTTC. Combining the CDR3 with reference TRBV30 and TRBJ2-4 gives the whole variable domain SQTIHQWPATLVQPVGSPLSLECTVEGTSNPNLYWYRQAAGRGLQLLFYSVGIGQISSEVPQNLSASRPQDRQFILSSKKLLLSDSGFYLCAWTLPGQYIQYFGAGTRLSVL.

The V gene is TRBV3-1 (or the pseudogene TRBV3-2), the J gene TRBJ1-2; D gene uncertain. The CDR3 totals 13 residues. CDR1 is LGHDT, CDR2 YNNKEL, per germline (reference sequence). Trimming removed 1 base from V and 8 bases from J, with 11 bases in between. CDR3 sequence: CASSQAPGGGYTF. The DNA of the CDR3 is TGTGCCAGCAGCCAAGCTCCGGGAGGCGGCTACACCTTC.

The CDR3 sequence: CASSYSRGAADTQYF. CDR3 nucleotides: TGTGCCAGCAGTTACTCGCGGGGGGCCGCAGATACGCAGTATTTT. The chain carries TRBV6-5 and TRBJ2-3, with 8 nucleotides matching TRBD2. The CDR3 runs to 15 residues. V shed 0 bases, J shed 4 bases, and the junction held 3 bases outside the gene matches. Germline V gene data show CDR1 as MNHEY and CDR2 as SVGAGI.

For the CDR3, the DNA is TGTGCCTCGAGTTCAACAGGGGGCGAGGCTGAAGCTTTCTTT. Translated: CASSSTGGEAEAFF. This chain uses TRBV6-5 with TRBJ1-1, with TRBD1 matching over 9 bases. The CDR3 spans 14 residues. Germline assignment: CDR1 MNHEY and CDR2 SVGAGI. V trimming: 11 bases; J trimming: 6 bases; junction bases outside the gene matches: 13.

V is TRBV5-1 and J is TRBJ2-3; possible D gene TRBD2, 5 bases. Trimming left V 10 bases short and J 7 bases short, with 22 bases between. This CDR3 comprises 14 residues. CDR1 is SGHRS and CDR2 is YFSETQ in the germline V gene. CDR3 bases: TGCGCCTCGAGCAGCAGAGAGGGAACAAATACGCAGTATTTT. This gives the protein CASSSREGTNTQYF. Filled out from reference TRBV5-1 and TRBJ2-3, the complete variable domain reads KAGVTQTPRYLIKTRGQQVTLSCSPISGHRSVSWYQQTPGQGLQFLFEYFSETQRNKGNFPGRFSGRQFSNSRSEMNVSTLELGDSALYLCASSSREGTNTQYFGPGTRLTVL.

This clone was counted a few times. This sequence joins TRBV7-9 and TRBJ2-5; D gene unclear. Trimming left V 3 bases short and J 2 bases short, with 10 bases between. CDR3 length: 14 amino acids. The germline CDR1 and CDR2 sequences are SEHNR and FQNEAQ (reference sequence). The CDR3 loop reads CASSLSPPQETQYF. The CDR3 nucleotides are TGTGCCAGCAGCTTGAGCCCCCCACAAGAGACCCAGTACTTC.

This clone was picked up one time. The CDR3, as DNA: TGTGCCAGCAGTTGGACAGGGGGCAATCAGCCCCAGCATTTT. As protein: CASSWTGGNQPQHF. V and J are TRBV6-5 and TRBJ1-5, with 9 bases identical to TRBD1. This CDR3 is built from 14 residues. Germline-derived CDR1 and CDR2 are MNHEY and SVGAGI. Losses at the gene ends were 4 bases for V and 2 bases for J; bases not matched to a gene: 0.

The rearrangement links TRBV5-3 to TRBJ1-5; 9 bases match TRBD1. TRBV5-3 is designated an ORF whose function remains uncertain. V shed 1 base and J 0 bases; nucleotides not matched to a gene: 8. This CDR3 is built from 18 residues. The CDR3 loop reads CARSLKGQGVPSNQPQHF. Here the CDR3 DNA reads TGTGCCAGAAGCTTGAAGGGACAGGGAGTACCTAGCAATCAGCCCCAGCATTTT.

The chain combines TRBV3-1 (or the pseudogene TRBV3-2) with TRBJ1-3, with D perhaps matching TRBD1 (5 bases). Looked up from germline, CDR1 is LGHDT and CDR2 is YNNKEL (reference sequence). Trimming took 6 bases from V and 0 from J, leaving 6 bases between them. The CDR3 sequence is 13 residues long. The CDR3 nucleotides are TGTGCCAGCAGGGGGCGCTCTGGAAACACCATATATTTT. Translation: CASRGRSGNTIYF.

This chain uses TRBV3-1 (or the pseudogene TRBV3-2) with TRBJ2-1; the match to TRBD2 covers 9 bases. Germline CDR1 and CDR2: LGHDT and YNNKEL (reference sequence). The length of the CDR3 is 15 residues. With 4 bases clipped from V and 7 bases from J, the junction kept 8 bases outside the gene matches. DNA of the CDR3: TGTGCCAGCAGCCCGTGGCGGGGGGGGGCTAATGAGCAGTTCTTC. It encodes CASSPWRGGANEQFF.

The chain has TRBV10-2 and TRBJ2-1; 10 bases align to TRBD2. This CDR3 spans 16 amino acids. V lost 10 bases to trimming and J lost 4 bases; unmatched junction nucleotides: 13. Per germline, CDR1 WSHSY and CDR2 SAAADI. DNA of the CDR3: TGCGCCACCCGGCCAAGCGGGGGGGCCTCATACAATGAGCAGTTCTTC. This codes for CATRPSGGASYNEQFF.

This chain links TRBV29-1 with TRBJ1-1, with 12 bases aligning to TRBD1. CDR1 is SQVTM, CDR2 ANQGSEA, per germline. This CDR3 is 16 amino acids long. V shed 4 bases and J 0 bases; nucleotides not matched to a gene: 6. As DNA, the CDR3 is TGCAGCGTTGGAAGTGGGACAGGGGGCCTGAACACTGAAGCTTTCTTT. Amino acids: CSVGSGTGGLNTEAFF. Variable domain in full (rest from reference TRBV29-1 and TRBJ1-1): SAVISQKPSRDICQRGTSLTIQCQVDSQVTMMFWYRQQPGQSLTLIATANQGSEATYESGFVIDKFPISRPNLTFSTLTVSNMSPEDSSIYLCSVGSGTGGLNTEAFFGQGTRLTVV.

In this sample, this clone turned up a few times. The chain is built from TRBV19 and TRBJ1-5, with 7 bases matching TRBD1. The V segment lost 5 bases and the J segment 0 bases; nucleotides outside the gene matches: 13. CDR1 is LNHDA and CDR2 is SQIVND in the germline V gene (reference sequence). The CDR3 sequence is 18 residues long. CDR3 in DNA: TGTGCCAGTAGTCGGAGGACAGGAGGGTCTTATAGCAATCAGCCCCAGCATTTT. It codes for CASSRRTGGSYSNQPQHF. Together with reference TRBV19 and TRBJ1-5, the CDR3 gives the full variable domain: DGGITQSPKYLFRKEGQNVTLSCEQNLNHDAMYWYRQDPGQGLRLIYYSQIVNDFQKGDIAEGYSVSREKKESFPLTVTSAQKNPTAFYLCASSRRTGGSYSNQPQHFGDGTRLSIL.

The V and J genes are TRBV2 and TRBJ2-2, with TRBD1 matching over 9 bases. The CDR3 loop spans 15 amino acids. V lost 4 bases to trimming and J lost 0 bases; unmatched junction nucleotides: 0. Germline-derived CDR1 and CDR2 are SNHLY and FYNNEI. The CDR3 DNA reads as TGTGCCAGCAGTGGACAGGGGGCGAACACCGGGGAGCTGTTTTTT. Translation: CASSGQGANTGELFF.

This clone was recorded once. The chain couples TRBV6-6 to TRBJ2-5; 9 bases fit TRBD1. Per germline, CDR1 MNHNY and CDR2 SVGAGI (reference sequence). V gave up 6 bases and J gave up 1 base; unmatched junction bases: 6. The CDR3 covers 15 residues. The CDR3, as DNA: TGTGCCAGCAGCCCGTTGGGACAGGGCCAAGAGACCCAGTACTTC. This encodes CASSPLGQGQETQYF.

The V gene is TRBV7-2, the J gene TRBJ2-2; the match to TRBD1 covers 7 bases. Germline assignment: CDR1 SGHTA and CDR2 FQGNSA. The V segment lost 7 bases and the J segment 3 bases; nucleotides outside the gene matches: 5. The CDR3 totals 14 residues. The CDR3 region is CASKGGTDTGELFF. The CDR3 nucleotides read TGTGCCAGCAAAGGTGGGACAGACACCGGGGAGCTGTTTTTT.

The rearrangement links TRBV5-1 to TRBJ2-6; 11 nucleotides match TRBD2. CDR1 is SGHRS and CDR2 is YFSETQ in the germline V gene. Trimming at V came to 0 bases and at J to 1 base, leaving 6 bases not matched to a gene. The CDR3 contains 19 residues. The CDR3 region is CASSLGLAGGSSGANVLTF. The CDR3 DNA is TGCGCCAGCAGCTTGGGGCTAGCGGGGGGATCTTCTGGGGCCAACGTCCTGACTTTC.

The chain has TRBV2 and TRBJ2-5; no clear D gene. V shed 6 bases and J shed 5 bases, with 13 bases lying between them. The germline V gene encodes CDR1 SNHLY and CDR2 FYNNEI. The CDR3 is 13 amino acids. The CDR3 protein is CASSEEYRETQYF. CDR3 coding DNA: TGTGCCAGCAGCGAGGAGTATAGGGAGACCCAGTACTTC.

This rearrangement joins TRBV6-2 or TRBV6-3 to TRBJ2-7, with 10 bases lining up with TRBD2. With 4 bases clipped from V and 0 bases from J, the junction kept 0 bases outside the gene matches. The germline gives CDR1 MNHEY, CDR2 SVGEGT. The CDR3 totals 14 residues. The CDR3 nucleotides are TGTGCCAGCAGTTGGACTAGCGGCTCCTACGAGCAGTACTTC. This encodes CASSWTSGSYEQYF.